The sequence of this T cell receptor (beta chain) was determined in a study of blood T cell repertoires in COVID-19. The overall study: The samples span acute and convalescent COVID-19 from the United States, Italy and Spain. PBMCs, B-cell-depleted T cells, or T cells provided the cDNA or gDNA that made up the material.

CDR1 and CDR2 (germline): KGHSH, LQKENI. The CDR3 runs to 16 residues. J lost 4 bases, V lost 1 base, and 8 bases had no gene match. Original handling: The authors estimated nucleated cell counts from reference gene primer amplification. Some clones are missing from TCRdb's copy, which holds only in-frame ones; the method was immunoSEQ multiplex PCR. Clone size and V and J calls were adopted from that table, with D and trimming inferred from the DNA. This sample yields about 140,000 clones, of which around 81% are seen a single time; 8.2% belongs to the top ten. This TCR was recovered from a human donor in a cohort sampled during active COVID-19. The rearrangement joins TRBV18 to TRBJ2-3; 7 bases match TRBD2. Sequencing input: peripheral blood. CDR3 region: CASSPRRDYGSDTQYF. The CDR3 nucleotides read TGTGCCAGCTCACCACGAAGGGACTATGGCTCAGATACGCAGTATTTT. The whole variable domain, remainder taken from reference TRBV18 and TRBJ2-3, is NAGVMQNPRHLVRRRGQEARLRCSPMKGHSHVYWYRQLPEEGLKFMVYLQKENIIDESGMPKERFSAEFPKEGPSILRIQQVVRGDSAAYFCASSPRRDYGSDTQYFGPGTRLTVL.